This T cell receptor (beta chain) was identified in a study of blood T cell repertoires in COVID-19. The CDR3 contains 17 residues. Using immunoSEQ multiplex PCR, the repertoire was profiled, and TCRdb retains in-frame clones only, with some absent. The sample consists of more than 150,000 clones, about four fifths of them appearing once. This TCR was recovered from a middle-aged woman with acute or convalescent COVID-19. The sample was peripheral blood. The chain is built from TRBV12-2 and TRBJ1-1; the tabulated D call, TRBD1, remains unverified against the DNA. TRBV12-2 is termed a pseudogene. The DNA for the CDR3 is TGTGCAAGTCGCTTAGCGGGGCTACAGGGAAGGAGGACTGAAGCTTTCTTT. Amino acids: CASRLAGLQGRRTEAFF.